This T cell receptor (beta chain) was profiled in a study of T cells after yellow fever vaccination. Whole-study context: Preparation used SMART-Seq v4 Ultra Low Input for the low-cell-number fractions.

Deletions cut 4 bases from V and 1 base from J, with 7 bases between. Germline lookup yields CDR1 LNHDA and CDR2 SQIVND (reference sequence). The CDR3 contains 14 residues. This clonotype was observed at least ten times. Antigen unknown. Whole-study results and caveats: Contaminants from the bulk population, in the form of abundant clonotypes, could be found in FACS-sorted repertoires. Compared with primary, the secondary response was weaker and peaked at day 5, not 15.

TCRdb redid the calling of the 5' RACE reads with MiXCR, one entry per CDR3 protein. The sample carries some 670,000 distinct CDR3 sequences, more than 9% recorded once. This sample comprised PBMCs, obtained on the day of the yellow fever booster vaccination. The TCR originated in a man in his thirties or forties who received the YFV17D yellow fever vaccine. The chain employs TRBV19 and TRBJ2-2; no reliable D call. CDR3 loop: CASSTGRNTGELFF. The DNA for the CDR3 is TGTGCCAGTAGTACAGGACGGAACACCGGGGAGCTGTTTTTT. Variable domain in full (rest from reference TRBV19 and TRBJ2-2): DGGITQSPKYLFRKEGQNVTLSCEQNLNHDAMYWYRQDPGQGLRLIYYSQIVNDFQKGDIAEGYSVSREKKESFPLTVTSAQKNPTAFYLCASSTGRNTGELFFGEGSRLTVL.